This T cell receptor (beta chain) was documented in a study of blood T cell repertoires in COVID-19. Study details: The analysed material was cDNA or gDNA that came from T cells, B-cell-depleted T cells, or PBMCs.

V lost 3 bases and J lost 0; bases outside the gene matches: 2. Germline-derived CDR1 and CDR2 are SNHLY and FYNNEI. This CDR3 region has 14 residues. The data were produced by immunoSEQ multiplex PCR, yet TCRdb's version contains in-frame clones alone and is incomplete. This table has 120,000 or so clones, around 77% appearing once. The specimen was peripheral blood. The sequence was collected from a human donor in a cohort sampled during active COVID-19. The chain couples TRBV2 to TRBJ2-7; 7 bases match TRBD1. This CDR3 reads CASSDDRVSYEQYF. The CDR3, as DNA: TGTGCCAGCAGTGACGACAGGGTCTCCTACGAGCAGTACTTC.